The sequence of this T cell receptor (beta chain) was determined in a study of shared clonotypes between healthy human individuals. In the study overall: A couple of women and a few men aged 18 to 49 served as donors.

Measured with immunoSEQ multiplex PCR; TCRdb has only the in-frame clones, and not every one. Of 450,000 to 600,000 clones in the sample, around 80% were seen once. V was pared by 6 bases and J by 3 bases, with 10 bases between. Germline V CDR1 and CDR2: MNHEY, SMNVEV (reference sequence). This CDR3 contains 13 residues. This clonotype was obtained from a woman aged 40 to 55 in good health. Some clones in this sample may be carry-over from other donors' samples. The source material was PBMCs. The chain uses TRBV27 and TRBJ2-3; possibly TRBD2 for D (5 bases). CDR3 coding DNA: TGTGCCAGCAGAAAAACGGGGACAGATACGCAGTATTTT. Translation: CASRKTGTDTQYF.